What follows is one TCR beta chain and its context. The data stem from a study of shared clonotypes between healthy human individuals. Naive CD45RA+ and memory CD45RA-negative subsets were split from CD4+ cells. Germline V gene data show CDR1 as MNHEY and CDR2 as SMNVEV (reference sequence). The germline V and J ends were trimmed by 6 bases and 5 bases, with 13 bases remaining between them. The CDR3 has 13 amino acids. Each cell subset's genomic DNA was divided evenly among several immunoSEQ plates. Only in-frame clones appear in the TCRdb table, and some are missing; sequencing was by immunoSEQ multiplex PCR. The sample lists hundreds of thousands of clones, almost 97% occurring once.

This TCR came from a woman aged 25-40 years in good health. The genes are TRBV27 and TRBJ2-5; D uncertain. The sample comprised naive CD4+ T cells sorted from blood. Subset meaning: CD45RA+ positively selected. The CDR3 protein is CASRRLGRETQYF. CDR3 DNA: TGTGCCAGCAGAAGGCTAGGTAGGGAGACCCAGTACTTC.